Below, 29 T cell receptor beta chains from the same sample are listed, as sequenced in a study of cytomegalovirus exposure and HLA in healthy donors. It was with 60 Vbeta and 13 Jbeta primers that the PCR ran. The repertoire was sequenced with immunoSEQ multiplex PCR; TCRdb's copy has only in-frame clones and lacks some. The table records about 120,000 clones, roughly 70% of them present only once. The sequencing input was PBMCs. Receptors originate from a woman aged 40 to 50 in good health and CMV-seropositive.

The chain carries TRBV4-2 and TRBJ1-4; 8 bases are a match to TRBD1. The CDR3 sequence is 16 residues long. Germline values: CDR1 LGHNA, CDR2 YNFKEQ. Losses at the gene ends were 5 bases for V and 5 bases for J; bases not matched to a gene: 10. CDR3 amino acids: CASSFVNGTGNEKLFF. CDR3 DNA: TGTGCCAGCAGCTTTGTAAATGGGACAGGAAATGAAAAACTGTTTTTT.

This clone is termed medium-sized (0.01 to 0.1%). This chain uses TRBV4-3 with TRBJ2-6, with TRBD1 matching over 9 bases. Trimming took 1 base from V and 0 from J; bases not matched to a gene: 4. This CDR3 is built from 18 residues. Germline V gene data show CDR1 as LGHNA and CDR2 as YSLEER. CDR3 residues: CASSQAGQGSSGANVLTF. In nucleotides, the CDR3 is TGCGCCAGCAGCCAAGCGGGACAGGGTAGCTCTGGGGCCAACGTCCTGACTTTC.

This chain uses TRBV4-3 with TRBJ2-7, with D maybe TRBD1 (6 bases). Trimming removed 3 bases from V and 1 base from J, with 13 bases in between. Looked up from germline, CDR1 is LGHNA and CDR2 is YSLEER. CDR3 size: 15 residues. CDR3 amino acids: CASSHEAGQSYEQYF. CDR3 in DNA: TGCGCCAGCAGCCACGAAGCTGGACAGTCCTACGAGCAGTACTTC.

V gene TRBV2 combines with J gene TRBJ1-5; D may be TRBD1 (5 bases). Trimming stripped 6 bases from V and 10 bases from J, with 19 bases between. The germline V gene has CDR1 SNHLY and CDR2 FYNNEI. CDR3 length equals 14 residues. CDR3 nucleotides: TGTGCCAGCAGCCCGCCGGGGGGGGGAAACCCCCAGCATTTT. Protein sequence: CASSPPGGGNPQHF.

This clone was seen a handful of times. The chain links TRBV11-2 to TRBJ1-5; D unclear. The CDR3 consists of 14 residues. V lost 5 bases and J lost 0, with 8 bases in between. CDR1 and CDR2 (germline): SGHAT, FQNNGV. Here the CDR3 DNA reads TGTGCCAGCAGCCCCAGGTATAGCAATCAGCCCCAGCATTTT. It encodes CASSPRYSNQPQHF.

This clone was observed once. The rearrangement joins TRBV27 to TRBJ1-3, with D maybe TRBD1 (5 bases). V lost 2 bases, J lost 4 bases, and 12 bases lay in between. The germline CDR1 and CDR2 sequences are MNHEY and SMNVEV (reference sequence). CDR3 length equals 15 residues. The CDR3 protein is CASSLKGWGGNTIYF. CDR3 bases: TGTGCCAGCAGTTTAAAGGGATGGGGCGGAAACACCATATATTTT.

The rearrangement uses TRBV19 and TRBJ2-3; the match to TRBD1 covers 9 bases. Losses at the gene ends were 3 bases for V and 3 bases for J; bases not matched to a gene: 7. From germline, CDR1 is LNHDA and CDR2 SQIVND (reference sequence). The CDR3 sequence is 16 residues long. The DNA of the CDR3 is TGTGCCAGTAGTATGAACAGGGGGCGGATGACAGATACGCAGTATTTT. The encoded protein is CASSMNRGRMTDTQYF.

The chain uses TRBV7-3 and TRBJ2-3; D may be TRBD1 (6 bases). This CDR3 has 15 residues. Trimming left V 2 bases short and J 3 bases short, with 12 bases between. CDR1 and CDR2 from the germline V gene are SGHTA and FQGTGA. CDR3 sequence reads: CASSLVGRGTDTQYF. The CDR3 nucleotides read TGTGCCAGCAGCTTAGTTGGCAGGGGAACAGATACGCAGTATTTT.

V usage is TRBV5-1 and J usage is TRBJ1-5; D unclear. Germline CDR1 reads SGHRS; CDR2 reads YFSETQ. Between the trimmed V and J ends, which lost 1 base and 6 bases, there was a span of 14 bases. This CDR3 has 15 residues. CDR3 sequence: CASSLNWAAGQPQHF. CDR3 DNA sequence: TGCGCCAGCAGCTTGAACTGGGCGGCGGGTCAGCCCCAGCATTTT.

The rearrangement joins TRBV10-2 to TRBJ1-3, with 8 bases lining up with TRBD1. CDR3 size: 15 residues. V shed 3 bases and J 3 bases; nucleotides not matched to a gene: 4. Germline V CDR1 and CDR2: WSHSY, SAAADI. CDR3 region: CASSEWTGSGNTIYF. The CDR3 DNA is TGCGCCAGCAGTGAATGGACAGGGAGTGGAAACACCATATATTTT.

CDR3 sequence reads: CASSEARGYEQYF. CDR3 bases: TGTGCCAGCAGTGAAGCGCGGGGCTACGAGCAGTACTTC. The chain joins TRBV2 to TRBJ2-7; possibly TRBD2 for D (6 bases). The CDR3 sequence is 13 residues long. CDR1 is SNHLY and CDR2 is FYNNEI in the germline V gene. V gave up 0 bases and J gave up 3 bases, with 6 bases separating them.

In this sample, this clone turned up many times. The V gene is TRBV6-1, the J gene TRBJ2-5, with D possibly matching TRBD2 (5 bases). V lost 5 bases and J 0 bases, leaving 7 bases between the germline ends. Germline CDR1 is MNHNS and CDR2 is SASEGT. The CDR3 runs to 13 residues. CDR3 in DNA: TGTGCCAGCAGTCTAGCAGACCAAGAGACCCAGTACTTC. It yields the protein CASSLADQETQYF.

The chain is built from TRBV28 and TRBJ2-3; 11 bases map to TRBD1. V shed 5 bases and J 5 bases; nucleotides not matched to a gene: 9. The germline V gene has CDR1 MDHEN and CDR2 SYDVKM. This CDR3 comprises 16 residues. CDR3 nucleotide sequence: TGTGCCAGCAGTAAACCCGGACAGGGGGCTAAAGATACGCAGTATTTT. The encoded protein is CASSKPGQGAKDTQYF.

V and J are TRBV25-1 and TRBJ1-5; D is uncertain. Trimming cost V 1 base and J 7 bases, with 11 bases left between them. The length of the CDR3 is 14 residues. Germline V CDR1 and CDR2: MGHDK, SYGVNS. The CDR3 DNA reads as TGTGCCAGCAGTGAATGGGAGGACGAACAGCCCCAGCATTTT. Its translation: CASSEWEDEQPQHF.

The V call is TRBV5-1, the J call TRBJ2-3, with 7 nucleotides matching TRBD2. The CDR3 extends over 14 amino acids. The V and J ends lost 9 bases and 6 bases, in that order; junction bases with no gene match: 13. Germline values: CDR1 SGHRS, CDR2 YFSETQ. The CDR3 DNA is TGCGCCACCAATTCCGGGACTATAGGGGATACGCAGTATTTT. Its protein product is CATNSGTIGDTQYF. Full variable domain (rest looked up from reference TRBV5-1 and TRBJ2-3): KAGVTQTPRYLIKTRGQQVTLSCSPISGHRSVSWYQQTPGQGLQFLFEYFSETQRNKGNFPGRFSGRQFSNSRSEMNVSTLELGDSALYLCATNSGTIGDTQYFGPGTRLTVL.

The chain combines TRBV5-4 with TRBJ2-7; perhaps TRBD1 as D (6 bases). This CDR3 has 14 amino acids. Germline V gives CDR1 SGHNT, CDR2 YYREEE (reference sequence). Trimming removed 4 bases at V and 2 bases at J, with 13 bases between. The CDR3 nucleotides read TGTGCCAGCAGCATTGCAGGGGTTCCCTACGAGCAGTACTTC. Translating gives CASSIAGVPYEQYF.

This clone was seen only a few times. V and J are TRBV7-2 and TRBJ2-4; D unclear. V was pared by 5 bases and J by 6 bases, with 11 bases between. The CDR3 is 13 amino acids. In germline, CDR1 is SGHTA, CDR2 FQGNSA. CDR3 nucleotide sequence: TGTGCCAGCAGCGAAGACATCCGAAACATTCAGTACTTC. This encodes CASSEDIRNIQYF. The complete variable domain, with remaining parts taken from reference TRBV7-2 and TRBJ2-4, reads GAGVSQSPSNKVTEKGKDVELRCDPISGHTALYWYRQSLGQGLEFLIYFQGNSAPDKSGLPSDRFSAERTGGSVSTLTIQRTQQEDSAVYLCASSEDIRNIQYFGAGTRLSVL.

The V gene is TRBV27, the J gene TRBJ2-2; no clear D gene. V dropped 1 base and J dropped 6 bases, with 6 bases sitting between them. CDR3 length: 13 amino acids. Germline CDR1 MNHEY, CDR2 SMNVEV (reference sequence). The CDR3 is CASSLLGPGELFF. CDR3 in DNA: TGTGCCAGCAGTTTATTGGGCCCCGGGGAGCTGTTTTTT.

The rearrangement links TRBV6-5 to TRBJ2-7, with D possibly being TRBD2 (5 bases). CDR3 length: 14 residues. The ends were cut back, 7 bases at V and 3 bases at J, with 16 bases in the middle. Per the germline V gene, CDR1 is MNHEY and CDR2 is SVGAGI. The DNA for the CDR3 is TGTGCCAGCAAAGTTACGGGGAGTTACTACGAGCAGTACTTC. Translating gives CASKVTGSYYEQYF.

The chain uses TRBV4-3 and TRBJ2-1; D is uncertain. V dropped 4 bases and J dropped 2 bases, with 12 bases sitting between them. The CDR3 length is 15 residues. Germline V gene data show CDR1 as LGHNA and CDR2 as YSLEER. CDR3 sequence: CASSPTSWTYNEQFF. CDR3 nucleotides: TGCGCCAGCAGCCCGACATCATGGACCTACAATGAGCAGTTCTTC.

The chain is built from TRBV6-5 and TRBJ1-3, with D possibly matching TRBD1 (6 bases). This CDR3 spans 15 amino acids. The V gene lost 0 bases and the J gene lost 4 bases, with 10 bases spanning the gap. Germline CDR1 MNHEY, CDR2 SVGAGI. The CDR3 DNA sequence: TGTGCCAGCAGTTACTCAGGACAGTACGGAAACACCATATATTTT. It encodes CASSYSGQYGNTIYF.

This clone was recorded once. J is TRBJ2-3 and V is TRBV7-2; 12 bases line up with TRBD2. CDR1 and CDR2 (germline): SGHTA, FQGNSA. The CDR3 is made up of 17 amino acids. Unmatched junction bases numbered 12, after V lost 5 bases and J lost 6 bases. The CDR3 spells CASSHYLAGGYGDTQYF. For the CDR3, the DNA is TGTGCCAGCAGCCACTACCTAGCGGGGGGGTATGGGGATACGCAGTATTTT.

This chain joins TRBV7-2 and TRBJ1-1, with a weak D call TRBD1 (6 bases). From germline, CDR1 is SGHTA and CDR2 FQGNSA. V was cut by 2 bases and J by 1 base, with 11 bases left in between. This CDR3 has 15 amino acids. The CDR3 DNA follows: TGTGCCAGCAGCTTAAGGGGGTTTAGGAACACTGAAGCTTTCTTT. Protein: CASSLRGFRNTEAFF.

This chain joins TRBV4-3 and TRBJ2-1; 8 bases agree with TRBD2. J lost 4 bases, V lost 0 bases, and 8 bases had no gene match. The CDR3 has 17 residues. From germline, CDR1 is LGHNA and CDR2 YSLEER. The CDR3 reads CASSQDRASGWYNEQFF. DNA of the CDR3: TGCGCCAGCAGCCAAGATCGGGCTAGCGGGTGGTACAATGAGCAGTTCTTC.

The chain is built from TRBV18 and TRBJ2-7, with 7 bases fitting TRBD1. Germline V gene sequence: CDR1 KGHSH, CDR2 LQKENI. V lost 4 bases, J lost 5 bases, and 8 bases stayed unmatched. The length of the CDR3 is 14 residues. CDR3 coding DNA: TGTGCCAGCTCACACCTCGACAGGGCACACGAGCAGTACTTC. It encodes CASSHLDRAHEQYF.

This clone was recorded a few times. CDR3 protein: CASSETLPGQGADEQFF. The CDR3 DNA follows: TGTGCCAGCAGTGAAACCTTACCGGGACAGGGGGCTGATGAGCAGTTCTTC. This sequence joins TRBV6-1 and TRBJ2-1, with 12 bases matching TRBD1. The CDR3 spans 17 residues. The V gene end was trimmed by 2 bases and the J gene end by 8 bases; junction bases not matched to a gene: 10. CDR1 MNHNS and CDR2 SASEGT come from the germline V gene.

The sample holds a few counts of this clone. V gene TRBV10-3 combines with J gene TRBJ1-2; 10 nucleotides line up with TRBD1. CDR1 is ENHRY and CDR2 is SYGVKD in the germline V gene. The V gene end was trimmed by 7 bases and the J gene end by 6 bases; junction bases not matched to a gene: 5. This CDR3 has 13 amino acids. Here the CDR3 reads CAIIGDRGDGYTF. CDR3 nucleotide sequence: TGTGCCATCATTGGGGACAGGGGTGATGGCTACACCTTC.

V is TRBV7-3 and J is TRBJ2-3; tentative D call: TRBD2 (6 bases). From germline, CDR1 is SGHTA and CDR2 FQGTGA. CDR3 length: 16 amino acids. Trimming took off 1 base at V and 5 bases at J, with 16 bases between the two ends. The DNA of the CDR3 is TGTGCCAGCAGCTTAATTGGGGGGTCAGGGATAGATACGCAGTATTTT. Protein sequence: CASSLIGGSGIDTQYF. The entire variable domain, with the rest obtained from reference TRBV7-3 and TRBJ2-3, is as follows: GAGVSQTPSNKVTEKGKYVELRCDPISGHTALYWYRQSLGQGPEFLIYFQGTGAADDSGLPNDRFFAVRPEGSVSTLKIQRTERGDSAVYLCASSLIGGSGIDTQYFGPGTRLTVL.

V is TRBV6-5 and J is TRBJ2-1; D call uncertain. Germline V gene sequence: CDR1 MNHEY, CDR2 SVGAGI. The CDR3 runs to 14 residues. V shed 1 base and J shed 7 bases, with 11 bases lying between them. As DNA, the CDR3 is TGTGCCAGCAGTTACTTCTCTCCCGGGAATGAGCAGTTCTTC. It translates to CASSYFSPGNEQFF.